Listed below are T cell receptor beta chains from one sample, sequenced in a study of graft-versus-host responses after intestinal transplantation. Assay: immunoSEQ multiplex PCR; the TCRdb copy retains only in-frame clones and omits some. Among about 8,000 clones listed, less than 35% were seen once. Sequenced material: alloreactive CD8+ T cells from a mixed lymphocyte reaction culture, taken before intestinal transplant. The receptors shown here come from a human patient who received an intestinal transplant. Each CDR3 is given with its conserved first and last residue. Each record gives: CDR3 DNA, CDR3 protein, D gene, V gene, clone size, J gene. D genes are given only for firm matches. Expanded clones are given a class, and other clones once, few, many or no size at all.

TGTGCCAGCATACCGCACCCGTGGGCGCCCCAGCATTTT CASIPHPWAPQHF . TRBV28 . TRBJ1-5
TGTGCCAGTAGTATGGGGACAGGGGTCTCCTACGAGCAGTACTTC CASSMGTGVSYEQYF TRBD1 TRBV19 . TRBJ2-7
TGTGCCAGCAGTGAAGATACTAGCGGGAGAGTGGCCTACGAGCAGTACTTC CASSEDTSGRVAYEQYF TRBD2 TRBV6-1 medium-sized TRBJ2-7
TGTGCCAGCAGCTTACGCGGGAGGTCCGCCTACAATGAGCAGTTCTTC CASSLRGRSAYNEQFF TRBD2 TRBV11-3 . TRBJ2-1
TGCGCCAGCAGCTTGGCCTCGGGACTAGAGTACCCCCATGAGCAGTTCTTC CASSLASGLEYPHEQFF TRBD2 TRBV5-1 . TRBJ2-1
TGTGCCAGCAGTGACGGCAATTCACCCCTCCACTTT CASSDGNSPLHF . TRBV6-4 . TRBJ1-6
TGTGCCAGCAGTGAACTTGAGACTAGCGGGGGTTTCTTC CASSELETSGGFF TRBD2 TRBV6-1 medium-sized TRBJ2-7
TGCGCCAGCAGCTTGGATGGAGTCAGTAGTAATGAAAAACTGTTTTTT CASSLDGVSSNEKLFF . TRBV5-1 . TRBJ1-4
TGCGCCAGCAGCAGTCTCTCTCTAACAAGCGGGACAACCTACGAGCAGTACTTC CASSSLSLTSGTTYEQYF . TRBV4-1 . TRBJ2-7
TGTGCCAGCTCACCGATCGGGGGGCAGGCCCATCAGCCCCAGCATTTT CASSPIGGQAHQPQHF . TRBV18 . TRBJ1-5
TGTGCCAGCAGTTTCGCTAGTATCCTCACAGATACGCAGTATTTT CASSFASILTDTQYF . TRBV6-9 few TRBJ2-3
TGTGCCAGCATAAGGACAGTCGATGTTTCTAGCAATCAGCCCCAGCATTTT CASIRTVDVSSNQPQHF . TRBV28 . TRBJ1-5
TGTGCCAGCAGCTTGACAGGTTACTCTGGAAACACCATATATTTT CASSLTGYSGNTIYF . TRBV7-9 few TRBJ1-3